The present TCR beta chain was sequenced within a study of siplizumab effects on memory and regulatory T cells (dated by TCRdb to about 2019). About the investigation overall: The study looked at the effect of siplizumab, an anti-CD2 antibody, on alloreactive T-cell subsets in allogeneic mixed lymphocyte reactions made from human PBMCs.

Sorted unstimulated T cells, along with proliferating T cells recovered from mixed lymphocyte reactions, underwent TCRbeta CDR3 sequencing. Fresh whole blood from fewer than 11 HLA-typed healthy donors was used to isolate PBMCs. To map where alloreactive clones came from, unstimulated CD4+ non-regulatory T cells were FACS-sorted. The CDR3 holds 13 amino acids from the cysteine to the phenylalanine. Only CDR3 DNA remains: 39 bases, in frame from the first base. The germline V gene provides CDR1 SGHTA and CDR2 FQGNSA. V is pared back by 5 bases and J by 8 bases, with 15 bases lying between the germline termini. Study-level results and caveats: Roughly 75-97% of proliferating CD4+ or CD8+ clones could not be assigned a naive or memory phenotype. Because sequences at frequencies below about 10^-5 were poorly captured, only a minor fraction of alloreactive clones could be mapped back to unstimulated subsets. Among mappable alloreactive CD4+ clones, the Treg-derived fraction averaged approximately 63% with siplizumab versus roughly 29% in control reactions. Siplizumab significantly reduced the cumulative frequency of alloreactive sequences traceable to unstimulated CD4+ memory T cells. No functional confirmation was obtained for the suppressive function of proliferating Tregs from siplizumab cultures. Unstimulated naive T cells appeared to be more diverse than memory T cells, and naive cells seemed to make a substantial contribution to the alloresponse.

About this clone itself: Its antigen specificity is not known. Nothing much larger sits one base from this clone, and base qualities are not available.

Libraries came from the immunoSEQ multiplex PCR assay. Around 9.9 x 10^4 TCR templates per sample were assayed by the deep sequencing platform. Genomic DNA extracted from sorted T cells was used for TCRbeta CDR3 sequencing. On the study's bioinformatics: Clonal analysis of TCRbeta CDR3 data was done in the R programming language. Unstimulated samples were compared with post-reaction CFSE-low samples to define alloreactive CD4+ and CD8+ clones. Alloreactive CD4+ clones were assigned to regulatory or non-regulatory origin by matching sequences to sorted unstimulated Treg and non-Treg repertoires. TCRdb's version of the immuneACCESS table is confined to in-frame rearrangements and falls short of the full clone set. An unresolved V gene accounts for under half of the shortfall where checked; the remainder is of unknown origin. V, J and clone size were drawn from that table, and D and trimming were deduced from the DNA. The table for this sample lists around 97,000 clones; about 95% of them were counted only once. Of the sample, approximately 1.5% is held by the ten largest clones.

The clonotype was recovered from a human donor in good health. The chain employs TRBV7-2 and TRBJ1-2; a confident D gene designation cannot be given. The sequencing input was non-Treg CD4+ T cells sorted from blood. The meaning of the sample's cell subset or site label: FACS-sorted unstimulated CD4+ non-regulatory T cells. The DNA reads as follows: TGTGCCAGCAGCCCAAGAGGATTCTCAGGCTACACCTTC. This is translated as CASSPRGFSGYTF. Joined to the reference TRBV7-2 and TRBJ1-2 proteins, this CDR3 gives the full variable domain: GAGVSQSPSNKVTEKGKDVELRCDPISGHTALYWYRQSLGQGLEFLIYFQGNSAPDKSGLPSDRFSAERTGGSVSTLTIQRTQQEDSAVYLCASSPRGFSGYTFGSGTRLTVV.